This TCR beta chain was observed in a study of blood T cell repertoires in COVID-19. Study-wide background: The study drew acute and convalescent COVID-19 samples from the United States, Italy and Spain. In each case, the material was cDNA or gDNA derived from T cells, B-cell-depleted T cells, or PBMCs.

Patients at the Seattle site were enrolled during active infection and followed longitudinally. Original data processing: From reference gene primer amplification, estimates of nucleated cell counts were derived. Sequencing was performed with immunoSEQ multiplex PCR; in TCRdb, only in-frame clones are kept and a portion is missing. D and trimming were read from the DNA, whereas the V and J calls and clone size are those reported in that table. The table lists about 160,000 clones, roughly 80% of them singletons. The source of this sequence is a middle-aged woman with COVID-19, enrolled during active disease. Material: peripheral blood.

DNA of the CDR3: TGTGCCTGGAGTGTAATCGGGGGATCCGGCGAGCAGTACTTC. This gives the protein CAWSVIGGSGEQYF. The V gene is TRBV30, the J gene TRBJ2-7, with a weak D call TRBD2 (6 bases). CDR3 length: 14 residues. The germline CDR1 and CDR2 sequences are GTSNPN and SVGIG (reference sequence). Trimming took off 0 bases at V and 6 bases at J, with 15 bases between the two ends. Full variable domain (outside the CDR3, taken from reference TRBV30 and TRBJ2-7): SQTIHQWPATLVQPVGSPLSLECTVEGTSNPNLYWYRQAAGRGLQLLFYSVGIGQISSEVPQNLSASRPQDRQFILSSKKLLLSDSGFYLCAWSVIGGSGEQYFGPGTRLTVT.